The 14 T cell receptor beta chains reported below all come from one sample, sequenced in a study of blood T cells in healthy people across ages. The authors ran a second PCR of roughly 6 to 12 cycles using a sample-barcoded 5' primer and a J-beta primer mix. TCRdb passed the 5' RACE reads through MiXCR, listing each CDR3 protein once. The sample holds hundreds of thousands of distinct CDR3 sequences, under 65% seen once. Sample: blood. These receptors came from a man aged 55 to 70 in good health.

V gene TRBV4-1 combines with J gene TRBJ1-5; D is uncertain. Germline V gene data show CDR1 as MGHRA and CDR2 as YSYEKL. V was clipped by 2 bases and J by 0 bases, with 8 bases between them. The CDR3 spans 15 residues. CDR3 amino acids: CASSQTEVSNQPQHF. As DNA, the CDR3 is TGCGCCAGCAGCCAAACCGAGGTTAGCAATCAGCCCCAGCATTTT.

This clonotype was counted a few times. The chain links TRBV28 to TRBJ2-4; D is unresolved. This CDR3 is built from 11 residues. Germline-derived CDR1 and CDR2 are MDHEN and SYDVKM. V dropped 7 bases and J dropped 11 bases, with 12 bases sitting between them. The CDR3 coding sequence is TGTGCCAGCACCTATTCCGGGTTTCAGTACTTC. This translates into CASTYSGFQYF.

This clonotype was seen a handful of times. The rearrangement links TRBV3-1 to TRBJ2-4, with D unclear. Trimming left V 4 bases short and J 0 bases short, with 7 bases between. Germline CDR1 and CDR2: LGHDT and YNNKEL (reference sequence). CDR3 length equals 14 residues. CDR3 in amino acids: CASSPVTAKNIQYF. The CDR3 region has the DNA TGTGCCAGCAGCCCAGTGACAGCCAAAAACATTCAGTACTTC.

This clonotype came up many times. The rearrangement joins TRBV29-1 to TRBJ1-4, with D hard to call. Trimming took 7 bases from V and 5 from J, leaving 17 bases between them. CDR3 length: 14 residues. Per germline, CDR1 SQVTM and CDR2 ANQGSEA. Written as DNA, the CDR3 is TGCAGCGCCATAACGGTGGTGGGAAATGAAAAACTGTTTTTT. It codes for CSAITVVGNEKLFF.

The V call is TRBV5-1, the J call TRBJ2-3; 13 bases fit TRBD2. Germline V lookup: CDR1 SGHRS, CDR2 YFSETQ. J lost 2 bases, V lost 0 bases, and 9 bases had no gene match. CDR3 length: 19 residues. The CDR3 nucleotides read TGCGCCAGCAGCTTGGCCACTAGCGGGGGGGCTACCTTCACAGATACGCAGTATTTT. This codes for CASSLATSGGATFTDTQYF.

This clonotype was seen a handful of times. The rearrangement joins TRBV6-5 to TRBJ2-4; 7 nucleotides agree with TRBD1. The DNA end is a closer match to TRBJ2-7, so the J assignment may be wrong. The CDR3 sequence is 16 residues long. CDR1 is MNHEY, CDR2 SVGAGI, per germline. The CDR3 sequence: CASSSPTGWRSYEQYF. The DNA of the CDR3 is TGTGCCAGCAGTTCGCCGACAGGGTGGCGATCCTACGAGCAGTACTTC.

In DNA form, the CDR3 reads TGTGCCAGCAGCTTAGCCGGGACAGGGACAGATACGCAGTATTTT. This gives the protein CASSLAGTGTDTQYF. This chain uses TRBV13 with TRBJ2-3; 9 bases agree with TRBD1. V lost 1 base, J lost 3 bases, and 2 bases stayed unmatched. From germline, CDR1 is PRHDT and CDR2 FYEKMQ (reference sequence). The CDR3 length is 15 residues.

J is TRBJ2-3 and V is TRBV7-6; 9 nucleotides line up with TRBD2. The CDR3 has 17 amino acids. Per germline, CDR1 SGHVS and CDR2 FNYEAQ. The trim removed 0 bases at V and 0 bases at J, leaving 4 bases unmatched. The CDR3 here is CASSLASGGSSTDTQYF. The CDR3, as DNA: TGTGCCAGCAGCTTAGCTAGCGGGGGCTCTAGCACAGATACGCAGTATTTT.

The chain employs TRBV3-1 and TRBJ1-4; D possibly corresponds to TRBD1 (5 bases). CDR3 size: 13 residues. Trimming left V 4 bases short and J 8 bases short, with 11 bases between. CDR1 LGHDT and CDR2 YNNKEL come from the germline V gene (reference sequence). The CDR3 region is CASSPGAQEKLFF. CDR3 nucleotide sequence: TGTGCCAGCAGCCCCGGGGCCCAGGAAAAACTGTTTTTT.

The V call is TRBV6-2 or TRBV6-3, the J call TRBJ1-1; D may be TRBD1 (6 bases). Per germline, CDR1 MNHEY and CDR2 SVGEGT. Trimming stripped 8 bases from V and 4 bases from J, with 14 bases between. The CDR3 loop spans 13 amino acids. CDR3 loop: CASGGAPLTEAFF. The CDR3 DNA reads TGTGCCAGCGGGGGGGCCCCGCTCACTGAAGCTTTCTTT.

Remarks on this clonotype: The CDR3 ends on some other residue instead of the conserved phenylalanine or tryptophan, so this is likely a read error. The chain has TRBV20-1 and TRBJ2-1; a weak D match, TRBD1 (6 bases). The V end lost 6 bases, the J end lost 3 bases, and 12 bases lay between the germline ends. This CDR3 is 13 amino acids long. The germline V gene has CDR1 DFQATT and CDR2 SNEGSKA (reference sequence). The DNA of the CDR3 is TGCAGTGCAGAAGGGGGTCACTACAATGAGCAGTTCGTT. This translates into CSAEGGHYNEQFV.

This clonotype was found a few times. J is TRBJ2-4 and V is TRBV7-2, with no clear D. CDR3 length: 13 residues. V lost 3 bases and J lost 8, with 11 bases in between. Germline CDR1 reads SGHTA; CDR2 reads FQGNSA. CDR3 nucleotides: TGTGCCAGCAGCTTGGGCTGGGTAGACATTCAGTACTTC. This gives the protein CASSLGWVDIQYF.

There are a few counts of this clonotype. The J gene is TRBJ2-7, the V gene TRBV7-2; TRBD1 matches at 12 bases. V dropped 4 bases and J dropped 4; count of bases not matched to a gene: 2. The CDR3 extends over 14 amino acids. The germline V gene has CDR1 SGHTA and CDR2 FQGNSA. This CDR3 reads CASSWDRGRYEQYF. CDR3 DNA: TGTGCCAGCAGCTGGGACAGGGGGCGATACGAGCAGTACTTC.

The sample holds a few counts of this clonotype. This may be a read error, as it is one base from a much larger clone. The J gene is TRBJ2-1, the V gene TRBV4-2; no clear D gene. The DNA end favors TRBJ2-7, so the J call may be wrong. Germline lookup yields CDR1 LGHNA and CDR2 YNFKEQ. This CDR3 comprises 14 residues. For the CDR3, the DNA is TGTGCCAGCAGCCAAGATGGCTCATACAATGAGCAGTACTTC. Translation gives CASSQDGSYNEQYF.